Given below is one TCR beta chain in context. Its antigen is still unknown. Trimming removed 11 bases at V and 5 bases at J, with 17 bases between. The CDR3 sequence is 13 residues long. Looked up from germline, CDR1 is SEHNR and CDR2 is FQNEAQ (reference sequence). Sequenced by immunoSEQ multiplex PCR; TCRdb stores in-frame clones only, minus some. This sample has about 91,000 clones, with 84% found just once. The data were obtained in a study of OX40 agonist ivuxolimab in advanced cancers. Study in general: At 0.01 to 10 mg/kg, ivuxolimab was administered intravenously to patients every 2 weeks. Subjects had a mean age of roughly 57 years, with a range of 23 to 79; about 83% were male. Partial responses were seen in three patients, one with hepatocellular carcinoma and two with cutaneous melanoma. Study observations and caveats: A proportion of nonresponders additionally exhibited low normalized T-cell clonal expansion.

The sequence was collected from an adult with an advanced solid tumor such as melanoma, head and neck, liver or kidney cancer. The specimen was CD4+ or CD8+ T cells sorted from blood, collected in a trial of the OX40 agonist ivuxolimab. J is TRBJ2-3 and V is TRBV7-9; possibly TRBD1 or TRBD2 for D (5 bases each). The CDR3 is CAQDSSGGDTQYF. In nucleotides, the CDR3 is TGTGCCCAAGACAGTTCCGGAGGAGATACGCAGTATTTT.